This T cell receptor (beta chain) was recorded in a study of early T cells in non-severe SARS-CoV-2 infection. For the study at large: Chains were unpaired, as sequencing was done on bulk RNA from unsorted whole blood.

Unique molecular identifiers tagged individual cDNA molecules. MiXCR, run by TCRdb on the 5' RACE reads, gives a single entry per CDR3 protein. The sample holds fewer than 110,000 distinct CDR3 sequences, roughly 11% seen once. The CDR3 covers 13 residues. With 3 bases removed from V and 4 bases from J, the gap between germline ends came to 13 bases. CDR1 DFQATT and CDR2 SNEGSKA come from the germline V gene (reference sequence). This clonotype has ten or more counts. Its antigen remains unidentified. Study results and limitations: Private and CD4 specificities were missed by VDJdb matching, which favored anti-spike CD8 responses.

This clonotype was sampled from an adult who was a healthcare worker with PCR-confirmed SARS-CoV-2 infection or an uninfected control (not recorded which). Sequencing was performed on whole blood. The chain couples TRBV20-1 to TRBJ2-7; TRBD2 is a possible D gene (6 bases). The CDR3: CSARKASVYEQYF. Written as DNA, the CDR3 is TGCAGTGCTAGGAAGGCTAGCGTTTACGAGCAGTACTTC.